Listed here are 29 T cell receptor beta chains from one sample, sequenced in a study of blood T cell repertoires in COVID-19 (dated by TCRdb to 2018 to 2020). The library relied on the immunoSEQ multiplex PCR assay. Entries here come from immuneACCESS through TCRdb and include only in-frame sequences with V and J called. Some clones fail to appear in such tables; in the studies checked, an unresolved V gene covers under half of the shortfall, and the cause of the remainder is unknown. This sample comprises 110,000 to 150,000 clones, more than 80% of them detected only once. Of the sample, approximately 4.3% falls within the top ten clones. The sample consisted of PBMCs or T cells enriched from blood (not recorded which). These receptors were taken from a man between 50 and 59 years old who had recovered from COVID-19.

This rearrangement joins TRBV5-6 to TRBJ1-1, with unresolved D. Trimming stripped 4 bases from V and 4 bases from J, with 11 bases between. CDR1 is SGHDT, CDR2 YYEEEE, per germline. The CDR3 has 13 residues. CDR3: CASSPDRSTEAFF. For the CDR3, the DNA is TGTGCCAGCAGCCCAGACCGGAGCACTGAAGCTTTCTTT.

The V gene is TRBV4-1, the J gene TRBJ1-6; D is unclear. Deletions cut 1 base from V and 7 bases from J, with 11 bases between. The CDR3 is made up of 15 amino acids. The germline gives CDR1 MGHRA, CDR2 YSYEKL. The CDR3 coding sequence is TGCGCCAGCAGCCAAGGTCGGGGTGGGAATTCACCCCTCCACTTT. As protein: CASSQGRGGNSPLHF.

The rearrangement links TRBV3-1 (or the pseudogene TRBV3-2) to TRBJ2-5, with TRBD1 as a possible D gene (5 bases). CDR1 LGHDT and CDR2 YNNKEL come from the germline V gene (reference sequence). Trimming took 3 bases from V and 3 from J, leaving 8 bases between them. The length of the CDR3 is 13 residues. This CDR3 reads CASSQSGKETQYF. CDR3 nucleotide sequence: TGTGCCAGCAGCCAGTCAGGGAAAGAGACCCAGTACTTC.

This clone is a singleton in its sample. The genes are TRBV5-1 and TRBJ1-4; 7 positions agree with TRBD1. The junction had 2 bases not matched to a gene; V was cut back by 0 bases and J by 6 bases. Germline V lookup: CDR1 SGHRS, CDR2 YFSETQ. The CDR3 contains 14 residues. As DNA, the CDR3 is TGCGCCAGCAGCTTGGGAGGGACAGATGAAAAACTGTTTTTT. Translation: CASSLGGTDEKLFF.

V usage is TRBV7-3 and J usage is TRBJ2-3; 8 positions match TRBD2. The germline V gene encodes CDR1 SGHTA and CDR2 FQGTGA. The length of the CDR3 is 14 residues. V shed 4 bases and J 3 bases; nucleotides not matched to a gene: 3. CDR3 residues: CASSYGLATDTQYF. In DNA form, the CDR3 reads TGTGCCAGCAGCTACGGACTAGCAACAGATACGCAGTATTTT.

The chain couples TRBV5-1 to TRBJ2-1; 7 bases line up with TRBD1. Germline V gene data show CDR1 as SGHRS and CDR2 as YFSETQ. This CDR3 region has 15 residues. With V trimmed by 4 bases and J by 1 base, 5 bases remained unmatched. CDR3 residues: CASSDWTGSYNEQFF. CDR3 in DNA: TGCGCCAGCAGCGATTGGACAGGATCCTACAATGAGCAGTTCTTC.

The gene calls are TRBV7-9 and TRBJ2-1; D uncertain. The CDR3 spans 12 residues. V lost 5 bases to trimming and J lost 10 bases, with 12 bases between them. Germline loops: CDR1 SEHNR, CDR2 FQNEAQ (reference sequence). The CDR3 here is CASSRSTWEQFF. CDR3 DNA: TGTGCCAGCAGCCGATCCACATGGGAGCAGTTCTTC.

This clone showed up just a few times. The chain carries TRBV4-3 and TRBJ1-1; TRBD1 matches 11 bases. The V segment lost 3 bases and the J segment 4 bases; nucleotides outside the gene matches: 10. The germline gives CDR1 LGHNA, CDR2 YSLEER. The CDR3 extends over 17 amino acids. CDR3 protein: CASSQDRGLTRGTEAFF. CDR3 in DNA: TGCGCCAGCAGCCAGGACAGGGGGCTTACCCGAGGCACTGAAGCTTTCTTT.

The rearrangement uses TRBV28 and TRBJ1-5, with D unresolved. Trimming took off 2 bases at V and 11 bases at J, with 10 bases between the two ends. The CDR3 length is 12 residues. Germline values: CDR1 MDHEN, CDR2 SYDVKM. The CDR3 protein is CASSLGGLTQHF. CDR3 nucleotide sequence: TGTGCCAGCAGTTTAGGAGGGTTGACCCAGCATTTT.

The V call is TRBV6-5, the J call TRBJ2-7; TRBD1 matches 7 bases. In germline, CDR1 is MNHEY, CDR2 SVGAGI. V was pared by 7 bases and J by 4 bases, with 13 bases of the junction left unmatched. The length of the CDR3 is 15 residues. The CDR3 DNA reads as TGTGCCAGCACCGTAAGACAGGGCCTAGCTTACGAGCAGTACTTC. Translated, it gives CASTVRQGLAYEQYF.

This clone is a singleton in its sample. The chain employs TRBV7-3 and TRBJ2-7; D possibly corresponds to TRBD2 (5 bases). V was trimmed by 7 bases and J by 4 bases, leaving 20 bases between them. Germline assignment: CDR1 SGHTA and CDR2 FQGTGA. There are 15 residues in the CDR3. For the CDR3, the DNA is TGTGCCAGCACGCGAACCGGGATCGAATTATACGAGCAGTACTTC. Its protein is CASTRTGIELYEQYF.

There are a few counts of this clone. The chain combines TRBV9 with TRBJ1-1, with D uncertain. Trimming left V 0 bases short and J 2 bases short, with 14 bases between. Germline CDR1 is SGDLS and CDR2 is YYNGEE. The CDR3 contains 16 residues. This CDR3 reads CASSVEWWATNTEAFF. Written as DNA, the CDR3 is TGTGCCAGCAGCGTAGAGTGGTGGGCCACTAACACTGAAGCTTTCTTT. Drawing the rest from reference TRBV9 and TRBJ1-1, the complete variable domain is DSGVTQTPKHLITATGQRVTLRCSPRSGDLSVYWYQQSLDQGLQFLIQYYNGEERAKGNILERFSAQQFPDLHSELNLSSLELGDSALYFCASSVEWWATNTEAFFGQGTRLTVV.

This clone was seen only a few times. The rearrangement links TRBV6-2 or TRBV6-3 to TRBJ2-6; TRBD1 matches at 8 bases. Germline-derived CDR1 and CDR2 are MNHEY and SVGEGT. Trimming cost V 4 bases and J 0 bases; bases outside gene matches: 14. There are 20 residues in the CDR3. The CDR3 loop is CASSSFLKTGVPSGANVLTF. The CDR3 DNA is TGTGCCAGCAGTTCCTTCCTTAAGACAGGGGTTCCCTCTGGGGCCAACGTCCTGACTTTC.

The rearrangement uses TRBV9 and TRBJ2-1; 8 bases agree with TRBD1. The CDR3 runs 18 residues. CDR1 and CDR2 (germline): SGDLS, YYNGEE. Germline trimming cut 0 bases from V and 0 bases from J; bases unmatched to any gene: 8. The CDR3, as DNA: TGTGCCAGCAGCGTAGTCGGCAGGGGGCCAAGCTCCTACAATGAGCAGTTCTTC. Translated: CASSVVGRGPSSYNEQFF.

The genes are TRBV2 and TRBJ1-6; a weak D match, TRBD1 (6 bases). The V gene's germline CDR1 is SNHLY and CDR2 FYNNEI. The V end lost 4 bases, the J end lost 7 bases, and 11 bases lay between the germline ends. This CDR3 has 14 amino acids. This chain's CDR3 is CASSVQGFNSPLHF. In DNA, the CDR3 is TGTGCCAGCAGTGTCCAGGGGTTCAATTCACCCCTCCACTTT.

V usage is TRBV30 and J usage is TRBJ2-2, with D unclear. The germline gives CDR1 GTSNPN, CDR2 SVGIG (reference sequence). The V end lost 2 bases, the J end lost 1 base, and 8 bases lay between the germline ends. This CDR3 has 14 residues. In nucleotides, the CDR3 is TGTGCCTGGAGTTGGCTAGGGAACACCGGGGAGCTGTTTTTT. Its protein is CAWSWLGNTGELFF. Filled out from reference TRBV30 and TRBJ2-2, the complete variable domain reads SQTIHQWPATLVQPVGSPLSLECTVEGTSNPNLYWYRQAAGRGLQLLFYSVGIGQISSEVPQNLSASRPQDRQFILSSKKLLLSDSGFYLCAWSWLGNTGELFFGEGSRLTVL.

The CDR3 loop reads CASSPVAGGRETQYF. CDR3 nucleotide sequence: TGTGCCAGCAGCCCAGTAGCGGGGGGGCGAGAGACCCAGTACTTC. V gene TRBV4-2 combines with J gene TRBJ2-5; TRBD2 matches 11 bases. Germline V gene sequence: CDR1 LGHNA, CDR2 YNFKEQ. The CDR3 runs 15 residues. J gave up 4 bases and V 4 bases, and 5 bases lay outside the gene matches.

J is TRBJ1-4 and V is TRBV10-3, with D perhaps matching TRBD1 (5 bases). V gave up 0 bases and J gave up 3 bases, with 14 bases separating them. Germline V lookup: CDR1 ENHRY, CDR2 SYGVKD. The CDR3 is 17 residues long. The CDR3 reads CAISESDAGTANEKLFF. CDR3 nucleotides: TGTGCCATCAGTGAGTCGGATGCCGGGACTGCTAATGAAAAACTGTTTTTT.

The chain recombines TRBV5-1 with TRBJ1-4; D gene unclear. CDR3 length: 15 residues. Germline V lookup: CDR1 SGHRS, CDR2 YFSETQ. The V gene lost 3 bases and the J gene lost 3 bases, with 12 bases spanning the gap. The CDR3 DNA reads as TGCGCCAGCAGCTCGACACAGTTACCTAATGAAAAACTGTTTTTT. Protein sequence: CASSSTQLPNEKLFF.

The chain combines TRBV4-1 with TRBJ1-2; D possibly corresponds to TRBD1 (5 bases). Trimming removed 0 bases at V and 8 bases at J, with 16 bases between. CDR3 size: 15 residues. From germline, CDR1 is MGHRA and CDR2 YSYEKL. The CDR3 bases are TGCGCCAGCAGCCAAGATATGTGGGGGACTTGGGGCTACACCTTC. It codes for CASSQDMWGTWGYTF.

The chain carries TRBV6-5 and TRBJ2-7; a possible D gene is TRBD1 (6 bases). CDR1 and CDR2 from the germline V gene are MNHEY and SVGAGI. The V and J ends lost 2 bases and 3 bases respectively, with 14 bases between them. The CDR3 loop spans 15 amino acids. In DNA form, the CDR3 reads TGTGCCAGCAGTTACCCACAGGGAAATCTCTACGAGCAGTACTTC. Protein sequence: CASSYPQGNLYEQYF.

As concerns this clone: One end of the junction is discordant with germline, which a read error may explain. The gene calls are TRBV9 and TRBJ2-1; 9 bases agree with TRBD2. The CDR3 has 15 amino acids. Germline V CDR1 and CDR2: SGDLS, YYNGEE. The CDR3 nucleotides are TGCGCCAGCCGCGCGGGGGGGGAAACCTACAATGAGCAGTTCTTC. Its translation: CASRAGGETYNEQFF.

This chain links TRBV24-1 with TRBJ2-1; 9 nucleotides match TRBD2. This CDR3 has 14 residues. V lost 5 bases to trimming and J lost 4 bases; unmatched junction nucleotides: 2. Germline V gene lookup returns CDR1 KGHDR and CDR2 SFDVKD. The CDR3 DNA reads as TGTGCCACCAGTGGAGCGGGGGGTTACAATGAGCAGTTCTTC. Its translation is CATSGAGGYNEQFF.

The chain carries TRBV14 and TRBJ2-5; D possibly corresponds to TRBD2 (5 bases). V was trimmed by 0 bases and J by 5 bases, leaving 7 bases between them. CDR3 length: 13 residues. Germline values: CDR1 SGHDN, CDR2 FVKESK. CDR3 protein: CASSQDWRETQYF. CDR3 sequence (DNA): TGTGCCAGCAGCCAAGACTGGAGGGAGACCCAGTACTTC.

The V call is TRBV4-3, the J call TRBJ2-5, with D possibly matching TRBD1 (6 bases). Germline lookup yields CDR1 LGHNA and CDR2 YSLEER. CDR3 length: 14 amino acids. V was clipped by 3 bases and J by 2 bases, with 10 bases between them. CDR3 protein: CASSHGQTQETQYF. DNA for the CDR3: TGCGCCAGCAGCCATGGACAGACACAAGAGACCCAGTACTTC.

This chain links TRBV6-5 with TRBJ2-2; D might be TRBD1 (5 bases). The CDR3 has 14 residues. V was pared by 6 bases and J by 4 bases, with 12 bases between. The germline V gene encodes CDR1 MNHEY and CDR2 SVGAGI. The CDR3 sequence is CASSPAGFTGELFF. DNA of the CDR3: TGTGCCAGCAGCCCGGCAGGGTTCACCGGGGAGCTGTTTTTT.

V and J are TRBV19 and TRBJ2-7; 9 bases are shared with TRBD1. V lost 6 bases to trimming and J lost 6 bases; unmatched junction nucleotides: 18. CDR1 is LNHDA, CDR2 SQIVND, per germline (reference sequence). The CDR3 runs 17 residues. Written as DNA, the CDR3 is TGTGCCAGTAGCTCTCATCTAGGACAGGGACAGGGCCGCGAGCAGTACGTC. Its translation: CASSSHLGQGQGREQYV.

The chain uses TRBV7-9 and TRBJ2-3; D might be TRBD2 (6 bases). Deletions cut 2 bases from V and 9 bases from J, with 15 bases between. The CDR3 loop spans 14 amino acids. Germline V CDR1 and CDR2: SEHNR, FQNEAQ (reference sequence). In DNA form, the CDR3 reads TGTGCCAGCAGCTTACTCGGGGAGGCTATAACGCAGTATTTT. Protein: CASSLLGEAITQYF.

The V and J genes are TRBV5-1 and TRBJ2-5; 7 bases line up with TRBD1. In germline, CDR1 is SGHRS, CDR2 YFSETQ. The CDR3 extends over 15 amino acids. Trimming cost V 3 bases and J 1 base; bases outside gene matches: 6. DNA of the CDR3: TGCGCCAGCAGCTCGGACAGGACAACCCAAGAGACCCAGTACTTC. Protein product: CASSSDRTTQETQYF.